This TCR beta chain was found in a study of cytomegalovirus exposure and HLA in healthy donors. Broader study findings: DRB1 had the most TCR associations and HLA-C the fewest, a later analysis found, with rates varying by HLA locus.

Comments on this clone: Its target is not known.

PCR amplification relied on 60 Vbeta primers (plus 13 Jbeta primers). Measured with immunoSEQ multiplex PCR; TCRdb has only the in-frame clones, and not every one. Found here are approximately 120,000 clones; the top ten clones hold roughly 1%. The V gene's germline CDR1 is LNHNV and CDR2 YYDKDF (reference sequence). V dropped 0 bases and J dropped 6 bases, with 11 bases sitting between them. The CDR3 runs 14 residues. Sequenced material: PBMCs. This clonotype was sampled from a man in his late teens or twenties in good health and CMV-seronegative. This chain uses TRBV15 with TRBJ1-2, with D possibly matching TRBD1 (6 bases). The CDR3 coding sequence is TGTGCCACCAGCAGAGAAGGGACATCCCATGGCTACACCTTC. Translated: CATSREGTSHGYTF. The full variable domain, with the rest looked up from reference TRBV15 and TRBJ1-2, is DAMVIQNPRYQVTQFGKPVTLSCSQTLNHNVMYWYQQKSSQAPKLLFHYYDKDFNNEADTPDNFQSRRPNTSFCFLDIRSPGLGDTAMYLCATSREGTSHGYTFGSGTRLTVV.